This T cell receptor beta chain was identified in a study of cytomegalovirus exposure and HLA in healthy donors. Study information: Earlier, about 179 million T cells were analyzed, and 117 million unique TCR beta sequences were found among them. The Caucasian-associated ancestry cluster contained about four fifths of the approximately 400 genotyped donors.

Findings of the study overall: There were some V segments, including TRBV6-2 and TRBV6-3, excluded as indistinguishable.

Amplification used 60 Vbeta primers and 13 Jbeta primers. The repertoire was sequenced with immunoSEQ multiplex PCR; TCRdb's copy has only in-frame clones and lacks some. The data hold 220,000 or so clones, with 82% observed a single time. Nominally healthy donors were sampled, though unrecorded immune exposures were likely. Of note for this clone: The antigen is not known.

The CDR3 totals 14 residues. Germline V CDR1 and CDR2: SQVTM, ANQGSEA. The TCR sequence derives from a woman aged 40 to 49 in good health and CMV-seronegative. The sequenced sample consisted of PBMCs. The gene calls are TRBV29-1 and TRBJ2-5; the match to TRBD2 covers 7 bases. The DNA matches TRBJ2-7 better at its end, which makes the J call doubtful. The CDR3 spells CSVVLATSSNEQYF. CDR3 DNA sequence: TGCAGCGTTGTACTCGCGACTAGCAGTAACGAGCAGTACTTC.